The 27 T cell receptor beta chains presented below share a single source sample, sequenced in a study of T cell responses to AZD1222 COVID-19 vaccine. TCRdb's copy holds only in-frame clones and misses some; the assay was immunoSEQ multiplex PCR. Here the sample spans 240,000 or so clones, more than 80% being singletons. This sample comprised peripheral blood, obtained on day 0 of AZD1222 vaccination. These receptors came from an adult in good health.

The V gene is TRBV6-5, the J gene TRBJ1-2; 9 bases fit TRBD1. Unmatched junction bases numbered 7, after V lost 7 bases and J lost 4 bases. This CDR3 has 14 amino acids. The V gene's germline CDR1 is MNHEY and CDR2 SVGAGI. Written as DNA, the CDR3 is TGTGCCAGCACGAGGGCGGGACAGGGCTATGGCTACACCTTC. Amino acid sequence: CASTRAGQGYGYTF.

The V gene is TRBV28, the J gene TRBJ1-2; D unresolved. Germline CDR1 reads MDHEN; CDR2 reads SYDVKM. The CDR3 has 15 residues. The V gene lost 6 bases and the J gene lost 4 bases, with 18 bases spanning the gap. CDR3 protein: CASRFLTGNLYGYTF. The DNA of the CDR3 is TGTGCCAGCAGATTCTTGACCGGGAACCTCTATGGCTACACCTTC.

V gene TRBV6-1 combines with J gene TRBJ1-4; D remains ambiguous. There are 18 residues in the CDR3. The germline V and J ends were trimmed by 1 base and 3 bases, with 18 bases remaining between them. From germline, CDR1 is MNHNS and CDR2 SASEGT. Here the CDR3 reads CASSEVVPSGIANEKLFF. CDR3 in DNA: TGTGCCAGCAGTGAAGTCGTTCCTAGTGGGATTGCTAATGAAAAACTGTTTTTT.

This rearrangement joins TRBV15 to TRBJ2-7; D is undetermined. Germline CDR1 reads LNHNV; CDR2 reads YYDKDF (reference sequence). The CDR3 sequence is 15 residues long. V shed 5 bases and J shed 0 bases, with 14 bases lying between them. This CDR3 reads CATSEGFSSSYEQYF. The CDR3 nucleotides are TGTGCCACCAGCGAAGGCTTCTCGAGCTCCTACGAGCAGTACTTC.

The V and J genes are TRBV3-1 (or the pseudogene TRBV3-2) and TRBJ1-1; TRBD1 agrees at 9 bases. Per germline, CDR1 LGHDT and CDR2 YNNKEL (reference sequence). With 4 bases clipped from V and 4 bases from J, the junction kept 13 bases outside the gene matches. This CDR3 region has 17 residues. The CDR3 here is CASSPRTGEYGTTEAFF. As DNA, the CDR3 is TGTGCCAGCAGCCCCCGGACAGGGGAGTATGGTACCACTGAAGCTTTCTTT.

The V gene is TRBV9, the J gene TRBJ1-2; D is possibly TRBD1 (5 bases). Germline CDR1 reads SGDLS; CDR2 reads YYNGEE. V was trimmed by 5 bases and J by 4 bases, leaving 9 bases between them. This CDR3 has 12 residues. The CDR3 reads CASRGVVYGYTF. CDR3 coding DNA: TGTGCCAGCAGGGGGGTTGTCTATGGCTACACCTTC. The full variable domain, rest sourced from reference TRBV9 and TRBJ1-2, is DSGVTQTPKHLITATGQRVTLRCSPRSGDLSVYWYQQSLDQGLQFLIQYYNGEERAKGNILERFSAQQFPDLHSELNLSSLELGDSALYFCASRGVVYGYTFGSGTRLTVV.

The gene calls are TRBV28 and TRBJ1-5, with TRBD1 identical over 7 bases. CDR1 MDHEN and CDR2 SYDVKM come from the germline V gene. Unmatched junction bases numbered 4, after V lost 2 bases and J lost 3 bases. The CDR3 runs 15 residues. The CDR3 sequence is CASSLDRELNQPQHF. The CDR3 coding sequence is TGTGCCAGCAGTTTAGACAGGGAACTCAATCAGCCCCAGCATTTT.

The count of this clone is one. The V call is TRBV30, the J call TRBJ2-5; D may be TRBD1 (6 bases). The germline V gene encodes CDR1 GTSNPN and CDR2 SVGIG (reference sequence). Trimming removed 1 base at V and 3 bases at J, with 12 bases between. CDR3 length: 14 amino acids. The CDR3 here is CAWSDTGSEETQYF. Here the CDR3 DNA reads TGTGCCTGGAGTGACACAGGGTCCGAAGAGACCCAGTACTTC.

As regards this clone: Within the sample, other DNA sequences also encode this same CDR3. This chain joins TRBV7-2 and TRBJ1-1; D is ambiguous. The germline V and J ends were trimmed by 0 bases and 5 bases, with 7 bases remaining between them. CDR1 and CDR2 from the germline V gene are SGHTA and FQGNSA. The CDR3 runs 13 residues. The CDR3 DNA follows: TGTGCCAGCAGCTTAGCCGGGATAACTGAAGCTTTCTTT. It codes for CASSLAGITEAFF. The complete variable domain, with remaining parts taken from reference TRBV7-2 and TRBJ1-1, reads GAGVSQSPSNKVTEKGKDVELRCDPISGHTALYWYRQSLGQGLEFLIYFQGNSAPDKSGLPSDRFSAERTGGSVSTLTIQRTQQEDSAVYLCASSLAGITEAFFGQGTRLTVV.

The genes are TRBV7-9 and TRBJ1-6; D gene ambiguous. V shed 1 base and J shed 7 bases, with 5 bases lying between them. CDR1 is SEHNR and CDR2 is FQNEAQ in the germline V gene (reference sequence). CDR3 length: 13 amino acids. CDR3 DNA sequence: TGTGCCAGCAGCTTAGTCCGGAATTCACCCCTCCACTTT. This codes for CASSLVRNSPLHF.

V and J are TRBV5-1 and TRBJ2-2; D is uncertain. This CDR3 is 14 amino acids long. V gave up 6 bases and J gave up 4 bases, with 13 bases separating them. CDR1 SGHRS and CDR2 YFSETQ come from the germline V gene. In DNA form, the CDR3 reads TGCGCCAGCATGGAAGGGCCCGGCACCGGGGAGCTGTTTTTT. Its protein product is CASMEGPGTGELFF.

Only one count was recorded for this clone. This sequence joins TRBV5-1 and TRBJ1-4; D remains ambiguous. V gave up 0 bases and J gave up 2 bases, with 5 bases separating them. The CDR3 is 14 amino acids. Per the germline V gene, CDR1 is SGHRS and CDR2 is YFSETQ. CDR3 nucleotide sequence: TGCGCCAGCAGCTTGGAGGCGACTAATGAAAAACTGTTTTTT. This translates into CASSLEATNEKLFF.

The J gene is TRBJ1-4, the V gene TRBV27; TRBD1 might be the D (5 bases). Per the germline V gene, CDR1 is MNHEY and CDR2 is SMNVEV (reference sequence). V shed 5 bases and J shed 8 bases, with 15 bases lying between them. The CDR3 is made up of 14 amino acids. The CDR3 bases are TGTGCCAGCAGTCCCGGCCGGGGCGTCGAAAAACTGTTTTTT. Translating it yields CASSPGRGVEKLFF.

V gene TRBV7-9 combines with J gene TRBJ2-7; D is possibly TRBD1 (6 bases). The CDR3 is 14 amino acids. V was pared by 2 bases and J by 6 bases, with 14 bases between. The V gene's germline CDR1 is SEHNR and CDR2 FQNEAQ (reference sequence). The CDR3 spells CASSLKGGRSEQYF. The CDR3 coding sequence is TGTGCCAGCAGCTTAAAAGGGGGTAGATCCGAGCAGTACTTC. Together with reference TRBV7-9 and TRBJ2-7, the CDR3 gives the full variable domain: DTGVSQNPRHKITKRGQNVTFRCDPISEHNRLYWYRQTLGQGPEFLTYFQNEAQLEKSRLLSDRFSAERPKGSFSTLEIQRTEQGDSAMYLCASSLKGGRSEQYFGPGTRLTVT.

The chain has TRBV28 and TRBJ1-1, with D uncertain. From germline, CDR1 is MDHEN and CDR2 SYDVKM. CDR3 length equals 12 residues. Deletions cut 1 base from V and 9 bases from J, with 9 bases between. The CDR3 DNA reads as TGTGCCAGCAGTTTATATTTACAGAAAGCTTTCTTT. This gives the protein CASSLYLQKAFF.

As for this clone: The junction differs from germline at one of its ends, possibly a read error. The chain recombines TRBV3-1 (or the pseudogene TRBV3-2) with TRBJ2-5; 14 bases match TRBD2. The CDR3 is 16 amino acids. The V gene's germline CDR1 is LGHDT and CDR2 YNNKEL (reference sequence). This CDR3 reads CASTQGGTSGGETQYF. The CDR3 region has the DNA TGTGCCAGCACCCAAGGGGGGACTAGCGGGGGTGAGACCCAGTACTTC.

The chain employs TRBV21-1 and TRBJ2-7; TRBD2, the table's D call, lacks a check against the DNA. TRBV21-1 is a pseudogene segment. CDR3 length: 13 amino acids. DNA of the CDR3: TGTGCCAGCCCACGTGGAGGGCGCTACGAGCAGTACTTC. It encodes CASPRGGRYEQYF.

The chain has TRBV19 and TRBJ2-7; tentative D call: TRBD2 (6 bases). V lost 6 bases to trimming and J lost 4 bases, with 19 bases between them. CDR1 LNHDA and CDR2 SQIVND come from the germline V gene (reference sequence). The CDR3 contains 15 residues. The CDR3 DNA is TGTGCCAGTAGCCCCAGACTAGGGCACGGGTACGAGCAGTACTTC. Protein product: CASSPRLGHGYEQYF. Supplemented by reference TRBV19 and TRBJ2-7, the full variable domain reads DGGITQSPKYLFRKEGQNVTLSCEQNLNHDAMYWYRQDPGQGLRLIYYSQIVNDFQKGDIAEGYSVSREKKESFPLTVTSAQKNPTAFYLCASSPRLGHGYEQYFGPGTRLTVT.

CDR3 in amino acids: CASSLGQGGSGANVLTF. CDR3 nucleotides: TGCGCCAGCAGCTTGGGTCAAGGGGGCTCTGGGGCCAACGTCCTGACTTTC. The chain is built from TRBV5-1 and TRBJ2-6; TRBD1 is a possible D gene (6 bases). Looked up from germline, CDR1 is SGHRS and CDR2 is YFSETQ. The CDR3 is 17 residues long. V lost 0 bases and J lost 0, with 10 bases in between.

The chain combines TRBV12-3 or TRBV12-4 with TRBJ2-7, with 8 positions matching TRBD1. CDR3 length equals 12 residues. The junction had 2 bases not matched to a gene; V was cut back by 5 bases and J by 5 bases. The CDR3 protein is CASSPDRDEQYF. The CDR3 nucleotides read TGTGCCAGCAGTCCGGACAGGGACGAGCAGTACTTC.

The chain recombines TRBV4-1 with TRBJ1-1; D perhaps matches TRBD1 (5 bases). The ends were cut back, 7 bases at V and 5 bases at J, with 23 bases in the middle. In germline, CDR1 is MGHRA, CDR2 YSYEKL. This CDR3 comprises 16 residues. The CDR3 is CASTTLSLIAGTEAFF. In nucleotides, the CDR3 is TGCGCCAGCACCACACTATCACTCATCGCAGGGACTGAAGCTTTCTTT.

In regard to this clone: The same CDR3 arises from other DNA sequences in this sample as well. The gene calls are TRBV7-9 and TRBJ2-3, with a possible D match to TRBD1 (5 bases). The CDR3 runs to 11 residues. Germline V CDR1 and CDR2: SEHNR, FQNEAQ (reference sequence). Trimming left V 8 bases short and J 3 bases short, with 6 bases between. CDR3 in DNA: TGTGCCAGCCAGGGAACAGATACGCAGTATTTT. Amino acids: CASQGTDTQYF.

In regard to this clone: Germline is not matched at one junction end, which may reflect a read error. CDR3 nucleotide sequence: TGTGCCAGCACAGGGGGCGGGGTGGGCAAGGATTTT. Its translation is CASTGGGVGKDF. The chain carries TRBV12-3 or TRBV12-4 and TRBJ2-3; TRBD1 aligns across 8 bases. CDR3 length equals 12 residues.

V is TRBV4-1 and J is TRBJ2-1, with a weak D call TRBD1 (5 bases). Germline CDR1 is MGHRA and CDR2 is YSYEKL. This CDR3 is 14 amino acids long. The V end was cut by 3 bases, the J end by 6 bases, with 12 bases between. The CDR3 sequence is CASSHGAALNEQFF. The DNA for the CDR3 is TGCGCCAGCAGCCATGGGGCAGCCCTCAATGAGCAGTTCTTC.

The chain has TRBV5-1 and TRBJ1-1; no clear D gene. Germline CDR1 and CDR2: SGHRS and YFSETQ. The V end lost 0 bases, the J end lost 1 base, and 10 bases lay between the germline ends. The CDR3 is 15 residues long. The CDR3 reads CASSLEHGANTEAFF. CDR3 bases: TGCGCCAGCAGCTTGGAGCACGGAGCGAACACTGAAGCTTTCTTT.

This chain links TRBV3-1 (or the pseudogene TRBV3-2) with TRBJ2-5; the match to TRBD2 covers 14 bases. CDR1 is LGHDT and CDR2 is YNNKEL in the germline V gene (reference sequence). The CDR3 has 16 residues. The V segment lost 1 base and the J segment 2 bases; nucleotides outside the gene matches: 0. The CDR3, as DNA: TGTGCCAGCAGCCAAGGACTAGCGGGGGGGCAAGAGACCCAGTACTTC. As protein: CASSQGLAGGQETQYF.

The V call is TRBV7-8, the J call TRBJ1-2; D perhaps matches TRBD1 (5 bases). The germline V and J ends were trimmed by 5 bases and 4 bases, with 8 bases remaining between them. The CDR3 runs 12 residues. Looked up from germline, CDR1 is SGHVS and CDR2 is FQNEAQ. CDR3 DNA: TGTGCCAGCAGCCGGGACGGCTATGGCTACACCTTC. Its translation is CASSRDGYGYTF.